Below, 26 T cell receptor beta chains from the same sample are listed, as sequenced in a study of shared clonotypes between healthy human individuals. The repertoire was sequenced with immunoSEQ multiplex PCR; TCRdb's copy has only in-frame clones and lacks some. In the table there are 1.5 million to 1.9 million clones, approximately 98% of which are singletons. Sequences were obtained from naive CD4+ T cells sorted from blood. As to subset: CD45RA+ positively selected. These receptors were obtained from a young man in good health.

The table lists this clone with a count of one. The gene calls are TRBV14 and TRBJ2-4, with D perhaps TRBD1 (6 bases). The ends were cut back, 3 bases at V and 9 bases at J, with 12 bases in the middle. Germline V lookup: CDR1 SGHDN, CDR2 FVKESK. The CDR3 loop spans 13 amino acids. DNA for the CDR3: TGTGCCAGCAGCCAGGTTCAAGGGGGCATTCAGTACTTC. This encodes CASSQVQGGIQYF. The whole variable domain, filled in from reference TRBV14 and TRBJ2-4, reads EAGVTQFPSHSVIEKGQTVTLRCDPISGHDNLYWYRRVMGKEIKFLLHFVKESKQDESGMPNNRFLAERTGGTYSTLKVQPAELEDSGVYFCASSQVQGGIQYFGAGTRLSVL.

The chain has TRBV27 and TRBJ2-7; the D is unclear. The CDR3 is made up of 13 amino acids. V gave up 2 bases and J gave up 2 bases, with 7 bases separating them. The V gene's germline CDR1 is MNHEY and CDR2 SMNVEV (reference sequence). CDR3 region: CASSLRQTYEQYF. The CDR3 coding sequence is TGTGCCAGCAGTTTACGGCAGACCTACGAGCAGTACTTC.

The CDR3 loop reads CASSVGQGAQMNTEAFF. CDR3 DNA sequence: TGTGCCAGCAGCGTAGGGCAGGGAGCCCAAATGAACACTGAAGCTTTCTTT. This chain joins TRBV9 and TRBJ1-1, with D possibly TRBD1 on 5 matching bases. Germline V gene lookup returns CDR1 SGDLS and CDR2 YYNGEE. CDR3 length equals 17 residues. V lost 0 bases and J lost 0, with 15 bases in between. Full variable domain (rest looked up from reference TRBV9 and TRBJ1-1): DSGVTQTPKHLITATGQRVTLRCSPRSGDLSVYWYQQSLDQGLQFLIQYYNGEERAKGNILERFSAQQFPDLHSELNLSSLELGDSALYFCASSVGQGAQMNTEAFFGQGTRLTVV.

This chain connects TRBV11-2 to TRBJ1-3; the D gene is possibly TRBD1 (5 bases). Trimming pared 4 bases from V and 4 bases from J, leaving 14 bases between. This CDR3 spans 15 amino acids. The germline V gene has CDR1 SGHAT and CDR2 FQNNGV. DNA for the CDR3: TGTGCCAGCAGCTCCATCGGCAGGGAAGGAAACACCATATATTTT. Protein product: CASSSIGREGNTIYF.

The CDR3 sequence is CASSLESQETQYF. In DNA form, the CDR3 reads TGCGCCAGCAGCTTGGAATCCCAAGAGACCCAGTACTTC. The chain is built from TRBV5-1 and TRBJ2-5; D ambiguous. V dropped 0 bases and J dropped 1 base, with 4 bases sitting between them. Per germline, CDR1 SGHRS and CDR2 YFSETQ. The CDR3 runs to 13 residues.

CDR3 amino acids: CASSDESGRKSYNEQFF. CDR3 in DNA: TGTGCCAGCAGCGACGAGAGCGGGAGGAAGTCCTACAATGAGCAGTTCTTC. This chain links TRBV7-2 with TRBJ2-1; 9 nucleotides agree with TRBD2. The CDR3 contains 17 residues. Unmatched junction bases numbered 9, after V lost 5 bases and J lost 1 base. CDR1 and CDR2 from the germline V gene are SGHTA and FQGNSA.

The chain uses TRBV28 and TRBJ2-1, with 8 bases identical to TRBD1. V shed 4 bases and J 0 bases; nucleotides not matched to a gene: 5. Per germline, CDR1 MDHEN and CDR2 SYDVKM. The CDR3 sequence is 16 residues long. Here the CDR3 DNA reads TGTGCCAGCAGTTCCAGACAGGGGCGCTCCTACAATGAGCAGTTCTTC. It yields the protein CASSSRQGRSYNEQFF.

J is TRBJ1-1 and V is TRBV5-1; 8 bases map to TRBD1. Germline trimming cut 4 bases from V and 4 bases from J; bases unmatched to any gene: 6. There are 14 residues in the CDR3. The germline V gene has CDR1 SGHRS and CDR2 YFSETQ. CDR3 sequence (DNA): TGCGCCAGCAGCCAGACAGGGGATAGCACTGAAGCTTTCTTT. Amino acids: CASSQTGDSTEAFF.

The CDR3 DNA reads as TGTGCCAGCAGTTTGTGGGGGGGCAGTCCGAATCAGCCCCAGCATTTT. Amino acids: CASSLWGGSPNQPQHF. The V gene is TRBV28, the J gene TRBJ1-5; D is perhaps TRBD1 (6 bases). CDR1 and CDR2 (germline): MDHEN, SYDVKM. With 3 bases removed from V and 4 bases from J, the gap between germline ends came to 16 bases. The CDR3 is made up of 16 amino acids. The full variable domain, rest sourced from reference TRBV28 and TRBJ1-5, is DVKVTQSSRYLVKRTGEKVFLECVQDMDHENMFWYRQDPGLGLRLIYFSYDVKMKEKGDIPEGYSVSREKKERFSLILESASTNQTSMYLCASSLWGGSPNQPQHFGDGTRLSIL.

The V and J genes are TRBV4-2 and TRBJ2-5; unclear D gene. With 3 bases removed from V and 5 bases from J, the gap between germline ends came to 19 bases. Germline V lookup: CDR1 LGHNA, CDR2 YNFKEQ. The CDR3 length is 16 residues. This chain's CDR3 is CASSHPVVGSGETQYF. The CDR3 DNA reads TGTGCCAGCAGCCATCCGGTAGTCGGGTCTGGGGAGACCCAGTACTTC.

This clone was picked up a small number of times. V gene TRBV6-6 combines with J gene TRBJ2-7, with 8 bases matching TRBD2. Germline V gene data show CDR1 as MNHNY and CDR2 as SVGAGI (reference sequence). This CDR3 is built from 16 residues. Trimming took 6 bases from V and 3 from J; bases not matched to a gene: 13. The CDR3 DNA reads TGTGCCAGCAGCCGCCTTGGGGGTAGCGGGGACTACGAGCAGTACTTC. It yields the protein CASSRLGGSGDYEQYF.

The J gene is TRBJ2-7, the V gene TRBV7-8, with 8 bases identical to TRBD1. Trimming took 1 base from V and 4 from J; bases not matched to a gene: 6. The CDR3 consists of 15 residues. CDR1 is SGHVS, CDR2 FQNEAQ, per germline. The CDR3: CASSLVQGVMYEQYF. The CDR3 nucleotides read TGTGCCAGCAGCTTAGTACAGGGGGTCATGTACGAGCAGTACTTC.

The CDR3 coding sequence is TGTGCCATCAGGTCGGACAGAGAGACTTACAATGAGCAGTTCTTC. As protein: CAIRSDRETYNEQFF. This chain uses TRBV10-3 with TRBJ2-1; D possibly corresponds to TRBD1 (6 bases). In germline, CDR1 is ENHRY, CDR2 SYGVKD. With 6 bases removed from V and 4 bases from J, the gap between germline ends came to 16 bases. The CDR3 extends over 15 amino acids.

The chain combines TRBV7-2 with TRBJ2-1; TRBD1 aligns across 12 bases. The CDR3 length is 14 residues. Germline V lookup: CDR1 SGHTA, CDR2 FQGNSA. The junction had 7 bases not matched to a gene; V was cut back by 7 bases and J by 9 bases. The CDR3 sequence: CASNRGQGAFEQFF. The DNA for the CDR3 is TGTGCCAGCAACAGGGGACAGGGGGCTTTTGAGCAGTTCTTC.

A single count supports this clone. This chain connects TRBV25-1 to TRBJ2-1; D unclear. The CDR3 is 11 amino acids. The ends were cut back, 2 bases at V and 9 bases at J, with 5 bases in the middle. Germline-derived CDR1 and CDR2 are MGHDK and SYGVNS. The CDR3 coding sequence is TGTGCCAGCAGTGAACACGGTGAGCAGTTCTTC. Its protein product is CASSEHGEQFF.

This chain joins TRBV6-1 and TRBJ2-7, with unresolved D. Germline CDR1 MNHNS, CDR2 SASEGT. V lost 1 base and J 0 bases, leaving 7 bases between the germline ends. The CDR3 totals 14 residues. The CDR3 here is CASSEVGNSYEQYF. CDR3 coding DNA: TGTGCCAGCAGTGAAGTTGGTAACTCCTACGAGCAGTACTTC.

V and J are TRBV9 and TRBJ2-7; a possible D gene is TRBD1 (6 bases). The CDR3 has 15 amino acids. CDR1 and CDR2 (germline): SGDLS, YYNGEE. V was pared by 6 bases and J by 6 bases, with 22 bases between. CDR3 region: CASTVGAEPSREQYF. The CDR3 DNA sequence: TGTGCCAGCACCGTGGGGGCCGAACCGTCCCGCGAGCAGTACTTC.

The gene calls are TRBV6-1 and TRBJ2-7; 7 bases fit TRBD2. V dropped 6 bases and J dropped 2; count of bases not matched to a gene: 7. The CDR3 is 14 amino acids. Looked up from germline, CDR1 is MNHNS and CDR2 is SASEGT. The CDR3 DNA is TGTGCCAGCAGGGAGGCGGGACTACCCTACGAGCAGTACTTC. This encodes CASREAGLPYEQYF.

V usage is TRBV18 and J usage is TRBJ2-7; perhaps TRBD2 as D (6 bases). The CDR3 totals 17 residues. In germline, CDR1 is KGHSH, CDR2 LQKENI. V shed 2 bases and J shed 2 bases, with 19 bases lying between them. CDR3 coding DNA: TGTGCCAGCTCACCAACGGGACTCCCTAGTAAGACCTACGAGCAGTACTTC. Its translation: CASSPTGLPSKTYEQYF.

The V gene is TRBV15, the J gene TRBJ2-1; D gene uncertain. The CDR3 loop spans 13 amino acids. Germline CDR1 reads LNHNV; CDR2 reads YYDKDF (reference sequence). Trimming pared 1 base from V and 9 bases from J, leaving 10 bases between. The CDR3 here is CATSRVDQVEQFF. Written as DNA, the CDR3 is TGTGCCACCAGCAGAGTAGATCAGGTTGAGCAGTTCTTC.

The chain has TRBV11-2 and TRBJ2-2; 7 positions agree with TRBD1. Germline CDR1 and CDR2: SGHAT and FQNNGV. This CDR3 is built from 15 residues. With V trimmed by 5 bases and J by 1 base, 4 bases remained unmatched. CDR3 DNA: TGTGCCAGCAGCCCGGGACAGAGGAACACCGGGGAGCTGTTTTTT. Its protein product is CASSPGQRNTGELFF.

This clone has just one count. The rearrangement uses TRBV28 and TRBJ2-3, with 7 nucleotides matching TRBD1. Germline trimming cut 2 bases from V and 5 bases from J; bases unmatched to any gene: 10. In germline, CDR1 is MDHEN, CDR2 SYDVKM. The CDR3 runs to 16 residues. CDR3 sequence reads: CASSLTGTVAGDTQYF. The CDR3 DNA sequence: TGTGCCAGCAGTTTAACCGGGACAGTCGCAGGAGATACGCAGTATTTT.

V usage is TRBV30 and J usage is TRBJ1-3; 11 positions match TRBD1. The CDR3 runs 15 residues. V dropped 5 bases and J dropped 4; count of bases not matched to a gene: 7. CDR1 and CDR2 from the germline V gene are GTSNPN and SVGIG (reference sequence). The CDR3, as DNA: TGTGCCTGGTCCCGGACAGGGGGCGAGGGAAACACCATATATTTT. Translation: CAWSRTGGEGNTIYF. The full variable domain, with the rest looked up from reference TRBV30 and TRBJ1-3, is SQTIHQWPATLVQPVGSPLSLECTVEGTSNPNLYWYRQAAGRGLQLLFYSVGIGQISSEVPQNLSASRPQDRQFILSSKKLLLSDSGFYLCAWSRTGGEGNTIYFGEGSWLTVV.

The chain uses TRBV6-6 and TRBJ2-4; 9 bases line up with TRBD1. Germline assignment: CDR1 MNHNY and CDR2 SVGAGI (reference sequence). V gave up 4 bases and J gave up 7 bases; unmatched junction bases: 8. This CDR3 comprises 15 residues. CDR3 in DNA: TGTGCCAGCAGTTCGGGACAGGGAACTTTGAACATTCAGTACTTC. It yields the protein CASSSGQGTLNIQYF.

The chain employs TRBV10-2 and TRBJ1-2; TRBD1 is a possible D gene (6 bases). The CDR3 runs 14 residues. Germline V lookup: CDR1 WSHSY, CDR2 SAAADI. The V end lost 10 bases, the J end lost 5 bases, and 20 bases lay between the germline ends. In DNA, the CDR3 is TGCGCCACGCAACAGGGTTCCGCCCTTTATGGCTACACCTTC. This gives the protein CATQQGSALYGYTF.

The J gene is TRBJ2-7, the V gene TRBV5-1; TRBD2 is a possible D gene (5 bases). The CDR3 is 18 residues long. The germline V gene has CDR1 SGHRS and CDR2 YFSETQ. The V end lost 3 bases, the J end lost 0 bases, and 22 bases lay between the germline ends. CDR3 amino acids: CASSWSVARGGSSYEQYF. CDR3 nucleotides: TGCGCCAGCAGCTGGTCAGTGGCTCGGGGTGGGAGCTCCTACGAGCAGTACTTC.